Listed below are T cell receptor beta chains from one sample, sequenced in a study of T-cell memory formation after mild COVID-19. TCRdb ran MiXCR on the 5' RACE reads and lists one entry per CDR3 protein. This table holds 450,000 or so distinct CDR3 sequences, over 15% found once. Material for sequencing was PBMCs or a T cell subset sorted from them (not recorded which). These receptors came from an adult woman who had mild COVID-19 (a few samples of this study predate the infection). Cell type and time point are not known. Both conserved end residues are part of each CDR3. A D gene is named only where the DNA matches it firmly. Not all rows give a size; the values are once, few, many and, for expanded clones, a class.

CDR3 DNA,CDR3 protein,D gene,CDR3 length,clone size,J gene,V gene
TGTGCCAGCAGCTTAGTTGGTCACAGGGGCGGCTACACCTTC,CASSLVGHRGGYTF,TRBD1,14,few,TRBJ1-2,TRBV7-2
TGTGCCAGCACCCTAGCGGGGGCAGGAGATACGCAGTATTTT,CASTLAGAGDTQYF,TRBD2,14,few,TRBJ2-3,TRBV28
TGTGCCATCAGCCAGGCAGGGGACAATCAGCCCCAGCATTTT,CAISQAGDNQPQHF,.,14,few,TRBJ1-5,TRBV10-3
TGTGCCAGCAGTTTAGTTGGGGGGAACGAGCAGTACTTC,CASSLVGGNEQYF,.,13,many,TRBJ2-7,TRBV12-3/TRBV12-4
TGTGCCAGCAGTTACAACCAGCGCGGGAGTGGATTTTTCGAGCAGTACTTC,CASSYNQRGSGFFEQYF,TRBD2,17,.,TRBJ2-7,TRBV6-2/TRBV6-3
TGCAGTGCTAGAGCCGGGCAGGCAGGGAGGGGCTACACCTTC,CSARAGQAGRGYTF,.,14,.,TRBJ1-2,TRBV20-1
TGCGCCAGCAGGTTGGGGGCTGGCGACACTGAAGCTTTCTTT,CASRLGAGDTEAFF,.,14,.,TRBJ1-1,TRBV5-1
TGTGCCAGCTCACCCGGTTTCGGCACAGATACGCAGTATTTT,CASSPGFGTDTQYF,.,14,.,TRBJ2-3,TRBV18
TGTGCCAGCAGTTTATCTCAGGGAGCGCCCCAGCATTTT,CASSLSQGAPQHF,.,13,.,TRBJ1-5,TRBV12-3/TRBV12-4
TGTGCCAGCAGTGAAGCGGTATCAACCTACGAGCAGTACTTC,CASSEAVSTYEQYF,.,14,.,TRBJ2-7,TRBV2
TGCAGCGTAAGGGACGCTGAAGCTTTCTTT,CSVRDAEAFF,.,10,few,TRBJ1-1,TRBV29-1